This T cell receptor (beta chain) came from a study of cytomegalovirus exposure and HLA in healthy donors. The PCR made use of 60 Vbeta and 13 Jbeta primers. The assay was immunoSEQ multiplex PCR, and TCRdb's table has in-frame clones only and misses some. The sample yields 120,000 to 150,000 clones, over 60% seen once. General study results and limits: Excluded: some indistinguishable V segments such as TRBV6-2 and TRBV6-3. Sequences of the TCR beta chain were said to predict the HLA-A and HLA-B alleles of most subjects accurately. A later analysis linked a missense variant in DCLRE1C to the trimming of TCR beta V and J genes.

Notes on this clone: Its target is not known.

The germline V gene has CDR1 SGHTA and CDR2 FQGNSA. This CDR3 has 13 residues. Trimming took off 4 bases at V and 4 bases at J, with 10 bases between the two ends. Sequencing input: PBMCs. The receptor was derived from a man aged 40-49 years in good health and CMV-seropositive. This chain links TRBV7-2 with TRBJ2-5; maybe TRBD2 (6 bases). This chain's CDR3 is CASSWGLGETQYF. In DNA, the CDR3 is TGTGCCAGCAGCTGGGGACTTGGAGAGACCCAGTACTTC.